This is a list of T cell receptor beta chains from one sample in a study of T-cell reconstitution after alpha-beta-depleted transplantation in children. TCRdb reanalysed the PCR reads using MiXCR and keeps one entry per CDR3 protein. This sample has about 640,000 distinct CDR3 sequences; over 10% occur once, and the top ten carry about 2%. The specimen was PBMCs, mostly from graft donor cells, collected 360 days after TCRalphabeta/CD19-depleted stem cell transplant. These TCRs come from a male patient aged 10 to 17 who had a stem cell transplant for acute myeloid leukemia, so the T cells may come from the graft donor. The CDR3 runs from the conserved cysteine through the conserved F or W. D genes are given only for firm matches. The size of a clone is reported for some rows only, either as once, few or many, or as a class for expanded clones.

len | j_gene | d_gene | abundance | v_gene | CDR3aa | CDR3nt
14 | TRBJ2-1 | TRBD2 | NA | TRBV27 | CASSLRDYIGEQFF | TGTGCCAGCAGTCTCCGGGACTACATCGGTGAGCAGTTCTTC
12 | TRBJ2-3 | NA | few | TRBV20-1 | CSARSTTDTQYF | TGCAGTGCTAGATCGACCACAGATACGCAGTATTTT
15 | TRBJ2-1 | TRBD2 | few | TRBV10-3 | CAISASGLSYNEQFF | TGTGCCATCAGTGCTAGCGGCCTCTCCTACAATGAGCAGTTCTTC
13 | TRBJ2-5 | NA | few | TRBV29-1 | CSVELSPRETQYF | TGCAGCGTTGAATTGTCTCCTCGGGAGACCCAGTACTTC
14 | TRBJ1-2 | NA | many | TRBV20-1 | CSARDSRDLYGYTF | TGCAGTGCTAGAGATTCGCGGGACCTTTATGGCTACACCTTC
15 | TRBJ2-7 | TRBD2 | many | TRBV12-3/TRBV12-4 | CASSFLASGIYEQYF | TGTGCCAGCAGTTTTCTGGCTAGCGGGATCTACGAGCAGTACTTC
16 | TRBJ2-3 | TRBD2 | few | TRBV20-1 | CSAPIPTSPSTDTQYF | TGCAGTGCTCCAATTCCGACTAGCCCTAGCACAGATACGCAGTATTTT
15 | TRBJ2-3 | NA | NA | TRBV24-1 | CATSEYRGSADTQYF | TGTGCCACCAGTGAATATAGGGGGTCGGCAGATACGCAGTATTTT
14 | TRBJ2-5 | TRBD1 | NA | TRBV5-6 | CASSPTGVEETQYF | TGTGCCAGCAGCCCCACAGGGGTAGAAGAGACCCAGTACTTC
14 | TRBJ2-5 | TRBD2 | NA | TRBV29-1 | CSVLAGGRQETQYF | TGCAGCGTATTAGCGGGAGGTAGGCAAGAGACCCAGTACTTC
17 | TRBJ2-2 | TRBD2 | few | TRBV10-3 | CAIRGTSGGANTGELFF | TGTGCCATCAGGGGGACTAGCGGAGGGGCGAACACCGGGGAGCTGTTTTTT
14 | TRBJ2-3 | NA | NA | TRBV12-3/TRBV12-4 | CASTAGWRTDTQYF | TGTGCCAGCACCGCAGGGTGGCGGACAGATACGCAGTATTTT
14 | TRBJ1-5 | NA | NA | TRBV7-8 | CASSLVPANQPQHF | TGTGCCAGCAGCTTAGTTCCGGCCAATCAGCCCCAGCATTTT
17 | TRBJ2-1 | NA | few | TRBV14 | CASSQERGTVTYNEQFF | TGTGCCAGCAGCCAAGAGCGGGGAACCGTTACCTACAATGAGCAGTTCTTC
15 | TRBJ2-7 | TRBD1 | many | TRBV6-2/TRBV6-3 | CASSADRAPPYEQYF | TGTGCCAGCAGCGCAGACAGGGCGCCTCCCTACGAGCAGTACTTC
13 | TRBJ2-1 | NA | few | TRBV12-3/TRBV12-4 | CASSLAESNRQFF | TGTGCCAGCAGTTTGGCCGAGAGCAACCGGCAGTTCTTC
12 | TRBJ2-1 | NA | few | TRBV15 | CATSRAGPQQFF | TGTGCCACCAGCAGAGCGGGACCCCAGCAGTTCTTC
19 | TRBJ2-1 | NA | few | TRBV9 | CASSVGLASASGSYNEQFF | TGTGCCAGCAGCGTAGGATTGGCTAGCGCCTCGGGTTCCTACAATGAGCAGTTCTTC
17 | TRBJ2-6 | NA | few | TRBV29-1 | CSVKPLVLGSGANVLTF | TGCAGCGTTAAGCCCTTAGTGTTAGGGTCTGGGGCCAACGTCCTGACTTTC
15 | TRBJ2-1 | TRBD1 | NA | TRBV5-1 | CASSSVDRGLKEQFF | TGCGCCAGCAGCTCTGTAGACAGGGGGCTGAAGGAGCAGTTCTTC
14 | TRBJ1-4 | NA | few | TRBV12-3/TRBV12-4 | CASSLVNQIEKLFF | TGTGCCAGCAGTTTAGTGAATCAAATTGAAAAACTGTTTTTT
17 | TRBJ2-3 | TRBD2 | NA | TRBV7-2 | CASSPGGLAGALRTQYF | TGTGCCAGCAGCCCAGGGGGACTAGCGGGAGCTCTACGTACGCAGTATTTT
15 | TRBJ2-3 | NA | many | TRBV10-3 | CAISEWGESTDTQYF | TGTGCCATCAGTGAGTGGGGGGAGAGCACAGATACGCAGTATTTT
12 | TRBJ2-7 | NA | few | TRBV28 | CASGRIPYEQYF | TGTGCCAGCGGACGGATTCCCTACGAGCAGTACTTC
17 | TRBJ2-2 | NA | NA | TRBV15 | CATRPSGGGKNTGELFF | TGTGCCACCAGGCCCTCAGGGGGGGGGAAGAACACCGGGGAGCTGTTTTTT
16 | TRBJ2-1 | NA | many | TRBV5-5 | CASSLMGGASVNEQFF | TGTGCCAGCAGCTTGATGGGGGGGGCTAGCGTCAATGAGCAGTTCTTC
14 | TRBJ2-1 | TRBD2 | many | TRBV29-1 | CSGERLADYNEQFF | TGCAGCGGTGAAAGACTAGCGGACTACAATGAGCAGTTCTTC
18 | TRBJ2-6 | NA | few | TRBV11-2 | CASSLPRGWARLANVLTF | TGTGCCAGCAGCTTACCCCGGGGCTGGGCACGGCTGGCCAACGTCCTGACTTTC
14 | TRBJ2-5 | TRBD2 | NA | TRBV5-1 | CASSFSGGKEDQYF | TGCGCCAGCAGCTTTAGCGGGGGCAAAGAGGACCAGTACTTC
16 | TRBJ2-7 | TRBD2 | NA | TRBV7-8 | CASSFSLAGSSYEQYF | TGTGCCAGCAGCTTCTCCTTAGCGGGTAGCTCCTACGAGCAGTACTTC
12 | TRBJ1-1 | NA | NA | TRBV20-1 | CSAAQVNTEAFF | TGCAGTGCGGCACAGGTGAACACTGAAGCTTTCTTT
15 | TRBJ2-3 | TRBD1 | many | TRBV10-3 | CAISFGQGATDTQYF | TGTGCCATCAGCTTTGGGCAGGGGGCGACAGATACGCAGTATTTT
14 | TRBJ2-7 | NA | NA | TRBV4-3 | CASSRGLPSYEQYF | TGCGCCAGCAGCCGTGGACTACCGTCCTACGAGCAGTACTTC
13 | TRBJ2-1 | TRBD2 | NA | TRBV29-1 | CSVVGSGRPEQFF | TGCAGCGTTGTCGGTAGCGGGAGGCCGGAGCAGTTCTTC
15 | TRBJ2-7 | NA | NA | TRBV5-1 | CASSLEQRRGYEQYF | TGCGCCAGCAGCTTGGAGCAGAGACGGGGCTACGAGCAGTACTTC
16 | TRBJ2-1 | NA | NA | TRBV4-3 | CASSQGRGRSYNEQFF | TGCGCCAGCAGCCAAGGGCGAGGTAGATCCTACAATGAGCAGTTCTTC
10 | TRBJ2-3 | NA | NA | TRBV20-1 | CKGGRDTQYF | TGCAAGGGGGGCAGAGATACGCAGTATTTT
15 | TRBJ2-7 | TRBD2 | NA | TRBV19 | CASSVAGTSGYEQYF | TGTGCCAGTAGTGTCGCCGGGACTAGCGGATACGAGCAGTACTTC
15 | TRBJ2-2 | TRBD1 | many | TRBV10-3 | CAISASTGGTGELFF | TGTGCCATCAGTGCTAGCACAGGGGGCACCGGGGAGCTGTTTTTT
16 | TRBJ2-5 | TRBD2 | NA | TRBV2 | CASSHLAGGPQETQYF | TGTGCCAGCAGCCACTTAGCGGGAGGGCCGCAGGAGACCCAGTACTTC